A selection of T cell receptor beta chains follows, all from one sample in a study of technical replicates of blood from a handful of donors. This table comes from immunoSEQ multiplex PCR, and its TCRdb copy is limited to in-frame clones, with some not included. The sample shows around 50,000 clones, 85% to 95% of them seen only once. Input material: T cells isolated from PBMCs. Source of these receptors: a human donor in good health. CDR3s include the opening cysteine and the closing phenylalanine or tryptophan. The order of the fields is clone size, CDR3 length, J gene, D gene, V gene, CDR3 DNA, CDR3 protein. A D gene is named only where the DNA matches it firmly. Clone size is shown for a subset of rows, as once, few, many or a class of expanded clone.

>.|11|TRBJ2-5|.|TRBV20-1
TGCAGTGGGGACTCCCAAGAGACCCAGTACTTC
CSGDSQETQYF
>.|16|TRBJ2-7|.|TRBV5-4
TGTGCCAGCAGCTTGGGGGCTGGACAACCGTCCTACGAGCAGTACTTC
CASSLGAGQPSYEQYF
>.|15|TRBJ1-4|.|TRBV10-2
TGCGCCAGCAGTGAACAGTTTTCGTCCGCCGAAAAACTGTTTTTT
CASSEQFSSAEKLFF
>.|15|TRBJ2-7|TRBD1|TRBV5-1
TGCGCCAGCAGCTTGTCGGGACAGGGCTCCTACGAGCAGTACTTC
CASSLSGQGSYEQYF
>.|11|TRBJ2-1|.|TRBV20-1
TGCAGTGCGGGCTTTTTCAATGAGCAGTTCTTC
CSAGFFNEQFF
>.|13|TRBJ1-5|.|TRBV5-1
TGCGCCAGCAGCTTAGCGGGAGATCAGCCCCAGCATTTT
CASSLAGDQPQHF
>.|15|TRBJ1-1|.|TRBV7-9
TGTGCCAGCAGCCCGACACAGGACGAAATCCCCGGAGCTTTCTTT
CASSPTQDEIPGAFF
>.|15|TRBJ2-3|.|TRBV6-5
TGTGCCAGCAGTTACTCTGCGTTAAGCACAGATACGCAGTATTTT
CASSYSALSTDTQYF
>.|15|TRBJ2-2|.|TRBV11-3
TGTGCCAGCAGCCTAGGTTATCGAGGAACCGGGGAGCTGTTTTTT
CASSLGYRGTGELFF
>once|13|TRBJ1-2|.|TRBV28
TGTGCCAGCAGCTCCCCCTGGAGGGACGGCTACACCTTC
CASSSPWRDGYTF
>.|17|TRBJ2-5|.|TRBV5-1
TGCGCCAGCAGCTTGGGTCCAAGGGGGGGGTCACAAGAGACCCAGTACTTC
CASSLGPRGGSQETQYF
>.|12|TRBJ1-2|.|TRBV29-1
TGCAGCGTCCCCGGGGGGAACTATGGCTACACCTTC
CSVPGGNYGYTF
>.|14|TRBJ1-1|.|TRBV5-1
TGCGCCAGCAGCTTGGCCGGGACTCTGACGGAAGCTTTCTTT
CASSLAGTLTEAFF
>few|12|TRBJ2-7|.|TRBV6-5
TGTGCCAGCGGGGGGACGTTCCACGAGCAGTACTTC
CASGGTFHEQYF
>.|13|TRBJ2-7|.|TRBV19
TGTGCCAGTAGTATAGACGAGGGAGATGAGCAGTACTTC
CASSIDEGDEQYF
>.|15|TRBJ2-1|TRBD2|TRBV5-1
TGCGCCAGCAGCTTGTTCGGTCTAGCGGGGGATGAGCAGTTCTTC
CASSLFGLAGDEQFF
>.|18|TRBJ1-3|TRBD1|TRBV28
TGTGCCAGCAGTTTGATTGTAGGACAGGGAGACTCTGGAAACACCATATATTTT
CASSLIVGQGDSGNTIYF
>.|15|TRBJ2-7|TRBD1|TRBV10-2
TGCGCCAGCAGTGGGGGACAGTTTAGCTCCTACGAGCAGTACTTC
CASSGGQFSSYEQYF
>.|14|TRBJ2-2|.|TRBV18
TGTGCCAGCTCACCACGTCGGGGGACCGGGGAGCTGTTTTTT
CASSPRRGTGELFF
>.|12|TRBJ2-1|.|TRBV9
TGTGCCAGCGGATCGGGGTATATTGAGCAGTTCTTC
CASGSGYIEQFF
>.|14|TRBJ2-7|.|TRBV11-2
TGTGCCAGCAGCTTACTTAGGGAGACCTACGAGCAGTACTTC
CASSLLRETYEQYF
>.|11|TRBJ1-1|.|TRBV11-3
TGTGCCAGCAGGGCTAACACTGAAGCTTTCTTT
CASRANTEAFF
>.|13|TRBJ1-1|.|TRBV6-5
TGTGCCAGCAGTTACGGCCAAAACACTGAAGCTTTCTTT
CASSYGQNTEAFF
>.|13|TRBJ1-5|.|TRBV11-2
TGTGCCAGCAGCTTAATCAGGGAGGCGCCCCAGCATTTT
CASSLIREAPQHF
>.|21|TRBJ2-2|.|TRBV12-5
TGTGCTAGCACCACGGTTAAAAGTGGTGCCAGCTTTACCAGGGGCACCGGGGAGCTGTTTTTT
CASTTVKSGASFTRGTGELFF
>.|15|TRBJ2-1|.|TRBV5-5
TGTGCCAGCAGCTTGGGAGGAAGCTCCTACAATGAGCAGTTCTTC
CASSLGGSSYNEQFF
>.|15|TRBJ2-5|TRBD2|TRBV18
TGTGCCAGCTCAGATTTTTTGGCGGGAGTGGAGACCCAGTACTTC
CASSDFLAGVETQYF